This T cell receptor (beta chain) was retrieved from a study of blood T cells in healthy people across ages. Alongside a J-beta primer mix, a sample-barcoded 5' primer served in a second PCR lasting about 6 to 11 cycles. A template-switch adaptor that had 12 random nucleotides put a tag on each cDNA molecule. Each single sample gave us at least 2.5 million CDR3-containing paired-end reads. MiXCR, applied by TCRdb to the 5' RACE reads, yields one record per CDR3 protein. The table includes 500,000 to 550,000 distinct CDR3 sequences, less than 25% detected once. This clonotype has only a few counts. Its antigen is not known. CDR3 length equals 14 residues. Unmatched junction bases numbered 1, after V lost 2 bases and J lost 6 bases. In germline, CDR1 is MNHNY, CDR2 SVGAGI (reference sequence). Study-wide results and limits: There were more naive CD4+ cells and higher diversity in long-lived donors than in aged donors.

In addition, the sample was reused for a study of T cells of mothers and their children.

The chain has TRBV6-6 and TRBJ2-1, with 10 bases identical to TRBD2. The material sequenced was blood. The receptor was isolated from a boy between 10 and 17 years old in good health. This CDR3 is CASSYKREGNEQFF. CDR3 DNA sequence: TGTGCCAGCAGTTACAAGCGGGAGGGCAATGAGCAGTTCTTC.